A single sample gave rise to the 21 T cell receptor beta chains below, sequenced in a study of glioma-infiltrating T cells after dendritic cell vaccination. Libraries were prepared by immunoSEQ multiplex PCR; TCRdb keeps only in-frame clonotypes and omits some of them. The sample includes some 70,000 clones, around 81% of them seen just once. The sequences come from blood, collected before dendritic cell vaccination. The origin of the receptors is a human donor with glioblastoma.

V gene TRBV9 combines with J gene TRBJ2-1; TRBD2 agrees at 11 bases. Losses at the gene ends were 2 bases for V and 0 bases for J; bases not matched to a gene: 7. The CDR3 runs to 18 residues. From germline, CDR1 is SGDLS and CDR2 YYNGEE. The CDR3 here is CASSVGLAGYSSYNEQFF. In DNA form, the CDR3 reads TGTGCCAGCAGCGTCGGACTAGCGGGTTATAGCTCCTACAATGAGCAGTTCTTC.

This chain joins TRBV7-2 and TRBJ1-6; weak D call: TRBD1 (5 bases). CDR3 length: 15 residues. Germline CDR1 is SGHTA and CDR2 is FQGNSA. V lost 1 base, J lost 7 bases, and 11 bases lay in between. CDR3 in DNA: TGTGCCAGCAGCTTAGACTCAGGGCGGAATTCACCCCTCCACTTT. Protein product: CASSLDSGRNSPLHF.

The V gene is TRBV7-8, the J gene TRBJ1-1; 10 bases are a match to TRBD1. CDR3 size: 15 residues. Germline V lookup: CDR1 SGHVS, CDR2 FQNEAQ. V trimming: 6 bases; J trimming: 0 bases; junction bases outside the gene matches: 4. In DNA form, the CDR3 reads TGTGCCAGCAGAGCGACAGGGGGCCTGAACACTGAAGCTTTCTTT. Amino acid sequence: CASRATGGLNTEAFF. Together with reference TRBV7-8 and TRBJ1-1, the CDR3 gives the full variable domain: GAGVSQSPRYKVAKRGQDVALRCDPISGHVSLFWYQQALGQGPEFLTYFQNEAQLDKSGLPSDRFFAERPEGSVSTLKIQRTQQEDSAVYLCASRATGGLNTEAFFGQGTRLTVV.

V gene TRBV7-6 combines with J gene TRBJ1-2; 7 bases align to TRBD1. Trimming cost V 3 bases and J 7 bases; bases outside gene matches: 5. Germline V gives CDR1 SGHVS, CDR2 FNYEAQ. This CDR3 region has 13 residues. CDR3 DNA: TGTGCCAGCAGCTTTTCAGGGGGAAGTGGCTACACCTTC. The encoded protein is CASSFSGGSGYTF.

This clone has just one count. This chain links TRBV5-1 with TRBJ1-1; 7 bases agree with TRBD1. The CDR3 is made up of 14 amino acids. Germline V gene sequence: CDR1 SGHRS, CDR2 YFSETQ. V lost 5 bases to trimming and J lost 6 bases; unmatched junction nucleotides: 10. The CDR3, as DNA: TGCGCCAGCAGGTTGACAGGGCTGATCCCTGAAGCTTTCTTT. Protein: CASRLTGLIPEAFF.

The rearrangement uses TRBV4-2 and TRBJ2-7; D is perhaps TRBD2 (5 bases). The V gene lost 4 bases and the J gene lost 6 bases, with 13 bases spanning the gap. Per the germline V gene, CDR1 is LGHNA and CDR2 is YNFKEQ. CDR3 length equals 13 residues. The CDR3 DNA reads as TGTGCCAGCAGCCCTGCTCCCGGGGTCGAGCAGTACTTC. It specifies CASSPAPGVEQYF.

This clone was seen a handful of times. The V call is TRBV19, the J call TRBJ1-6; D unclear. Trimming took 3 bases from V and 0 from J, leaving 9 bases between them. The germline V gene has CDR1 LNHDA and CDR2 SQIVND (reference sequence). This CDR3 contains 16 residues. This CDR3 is CASSISGSSYNSPLHF. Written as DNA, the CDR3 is TGTGCCAGTAGTATCTCCGGGAGCTCCTATAATTCACCCCTCCACTTT.

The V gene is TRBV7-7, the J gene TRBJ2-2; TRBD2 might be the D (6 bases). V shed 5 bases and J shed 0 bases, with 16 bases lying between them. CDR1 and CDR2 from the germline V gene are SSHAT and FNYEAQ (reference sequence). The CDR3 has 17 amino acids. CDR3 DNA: TGTGCCAGCAGCCATGGTGGGGGGTACCCGAACACCGGGGAGCTGTTTTTT. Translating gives CASSHGGGYPNTGELFF.

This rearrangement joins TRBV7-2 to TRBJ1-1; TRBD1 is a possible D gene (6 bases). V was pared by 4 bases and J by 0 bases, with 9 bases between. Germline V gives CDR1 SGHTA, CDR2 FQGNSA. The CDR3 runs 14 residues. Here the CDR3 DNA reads TGTGCCAGCAGCTCGGGACACATGAACACTGAAGCTTTCTTT. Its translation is CASSSGHMNTEAFF. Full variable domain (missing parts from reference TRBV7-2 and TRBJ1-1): GAGVSQSPSNKVTEKGKDVELRCDPISGHTALYWYRQSLGQGLEFLIYFQGNSAPDKSGLPSDRFSAERTGGSVSTLTIQRTQQEDSAVYLCASSSGHMNTEAFFGQGTRLTVV.

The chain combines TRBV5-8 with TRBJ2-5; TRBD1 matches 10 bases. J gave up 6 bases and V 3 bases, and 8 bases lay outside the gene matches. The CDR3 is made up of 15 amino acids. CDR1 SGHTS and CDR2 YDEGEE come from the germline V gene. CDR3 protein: CASSSDRGQFKTQYF. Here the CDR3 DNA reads TGTGCCAGCAGCTCCGACAGGGGGCAATTCAAGACCCAGTACTTC.

The CDR3 DNA follows: TGTGCCAGCAGCAGGGGACTAGCGGGGACGACATCCTACAATGAGCAGTTCTTC. It encodes CASSRGLAGTTSYNEQFF. This chain links TRBV7-9 with TRBJ2-1; 13 bases align to TRBD2. After removal of 5 bases from V and 1 base from J, the junction contained 8 bases not matched to a gene. In germline, CDR1 is SEHNR, CDR2 FQNEAQ (reference sequence). CDR3 size: 18 residues. Full variable domain (outside the CDR3, taken from reference TRBV7-9 and TRBJ2-1): DTGVSQNPRHKITKRGQNVTFRCDPISEHNRLYWYRQTLGQGPEFLTYFQNEAQLEKSRLLSDRFSAERPKGSFSTLEIQRTEQGDSAMYLCASSRGLAGTTSYNEQFFGPGTRLTVL.

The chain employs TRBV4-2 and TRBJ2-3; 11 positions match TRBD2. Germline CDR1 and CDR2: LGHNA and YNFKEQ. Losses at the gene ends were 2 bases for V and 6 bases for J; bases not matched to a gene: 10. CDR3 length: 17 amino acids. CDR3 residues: CASSQSTGSSGRDTQYF. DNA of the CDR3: TGTGCCAGCAGCCAATCTACTGGGTCTAGCGGGAGGGATACGCAGTATTTT.

The CDR3 DNA sequence: TGCGCCAGCAGTGAGGGGGCCTGGGACTATGGCTACACCTTC. Translation gives CASSEGAWDYGYTF. The V gene is TRBV10-2, the J gene TRBJ1-2; possible D gene TRBD1, 5 bases. The CDR3 is 14 residues long. V lost 2 bases and J 3 bases, leaving 10 bases between the germline ends. The germline V gene encodes CDR1 WSHSY and CDR2 SAAADI.

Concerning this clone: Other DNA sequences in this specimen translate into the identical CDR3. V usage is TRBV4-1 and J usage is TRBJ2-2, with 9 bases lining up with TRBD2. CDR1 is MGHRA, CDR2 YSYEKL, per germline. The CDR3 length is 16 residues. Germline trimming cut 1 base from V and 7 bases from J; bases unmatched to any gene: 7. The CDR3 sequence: CASSQAETSGDGELFF. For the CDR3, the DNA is TGCGCCAGCAGCCAAGCAGAGACTAGCGGAGACGGGGAGCTGTTTTTT.

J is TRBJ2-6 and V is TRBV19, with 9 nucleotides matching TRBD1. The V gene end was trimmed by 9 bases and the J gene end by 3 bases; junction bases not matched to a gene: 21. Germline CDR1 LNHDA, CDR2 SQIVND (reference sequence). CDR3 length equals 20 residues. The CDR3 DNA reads TGTGCCAGCGGTTCCTCCGGGACAGGGCAAGGAGGGCTTGGGGCCAACGTCCTGACTTTC. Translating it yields CASGSSGTGQGGLGANVLTF.

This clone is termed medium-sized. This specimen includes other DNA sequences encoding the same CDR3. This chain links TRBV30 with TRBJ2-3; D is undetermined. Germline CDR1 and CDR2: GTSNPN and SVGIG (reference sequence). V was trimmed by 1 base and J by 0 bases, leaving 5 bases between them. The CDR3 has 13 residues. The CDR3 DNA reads TGTGCCTGGAGTGGAGCAAGCACAGATACGCAGTATTTT. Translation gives CAWSGASTDTQYF.

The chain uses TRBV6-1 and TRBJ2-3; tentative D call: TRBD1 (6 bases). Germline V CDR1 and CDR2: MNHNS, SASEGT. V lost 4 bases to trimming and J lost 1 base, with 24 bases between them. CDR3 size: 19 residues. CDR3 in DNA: TGTGCCAGCAGTGCCCATGACCTACAGGGAAACGGACGCACAGATACGCAGTATTTT. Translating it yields CASSAHDLQGNGRTDTQYF.

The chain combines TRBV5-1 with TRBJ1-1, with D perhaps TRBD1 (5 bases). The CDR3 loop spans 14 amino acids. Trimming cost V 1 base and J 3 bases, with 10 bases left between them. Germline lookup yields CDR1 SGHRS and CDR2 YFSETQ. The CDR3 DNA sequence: TGCGCCAGCAGCTTGAAGGGCAGGGACACTGAAGCTTTCTTT. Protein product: CASSLKGRDTEAFF.

CDR3 amino acids: CASSPGHYTGELFF. The CDR3 nucleotides read TGTGCCAGCAGCCCAGGACACTATACCGGGGAGCTGTTTTTT. The V gene is TRBV11-3, the J gene TRBJ2-2; perhaps TRBD1 as D (5 bases). The V gene's germline CDR1 is SGHNT and CDR2 YENEEA. CDR3 length: 14 amino acids. V gave up 5 bases and J gave up 5 bases, with 12 bases separating them. Based on the CDR3 plus reference TRBV11-3 and TRBJ2-2, the full variable domain is EAGVVQSPRYKIIEKKQPVAFWCNPISGHNTLYWYLQNLGQGPELLIRYENEEAVDDSQLPKDRFSAERLKGVDSTLKIQPAELGDSAVYLCASSPGHYTGELFFGEGSRLTVL.

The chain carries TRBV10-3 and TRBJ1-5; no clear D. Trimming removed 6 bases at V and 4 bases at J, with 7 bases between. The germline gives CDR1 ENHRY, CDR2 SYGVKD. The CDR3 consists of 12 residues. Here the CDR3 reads CAIREENQPQHF. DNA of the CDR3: TGTGCCATCAGAGAAGAGAATCAGCCCCAGCATTTT.

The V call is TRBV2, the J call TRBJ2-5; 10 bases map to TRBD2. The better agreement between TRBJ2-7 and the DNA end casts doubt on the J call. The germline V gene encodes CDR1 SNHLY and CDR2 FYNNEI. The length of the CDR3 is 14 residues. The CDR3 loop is CASSAAGGTYEQYF. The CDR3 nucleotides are TGTGCCAGCAGTGCAGCGGGGGGGACCTACGAGCAGTACTTC.